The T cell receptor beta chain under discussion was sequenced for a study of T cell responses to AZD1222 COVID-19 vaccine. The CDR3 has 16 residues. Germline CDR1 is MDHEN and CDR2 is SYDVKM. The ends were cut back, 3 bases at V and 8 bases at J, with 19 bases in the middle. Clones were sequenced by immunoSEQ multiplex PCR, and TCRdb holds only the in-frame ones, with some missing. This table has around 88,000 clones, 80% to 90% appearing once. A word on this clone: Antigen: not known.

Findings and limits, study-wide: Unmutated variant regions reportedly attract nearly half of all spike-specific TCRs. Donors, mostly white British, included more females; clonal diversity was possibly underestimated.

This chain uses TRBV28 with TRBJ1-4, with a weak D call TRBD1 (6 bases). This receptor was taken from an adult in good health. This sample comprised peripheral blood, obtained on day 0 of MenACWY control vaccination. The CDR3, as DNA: TGTGCCAGCAGTTTGATCTTGGCAGGGGCTGGGGAAAAACTGTTTTTT. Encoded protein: CASSLILAGAGEKLFF.